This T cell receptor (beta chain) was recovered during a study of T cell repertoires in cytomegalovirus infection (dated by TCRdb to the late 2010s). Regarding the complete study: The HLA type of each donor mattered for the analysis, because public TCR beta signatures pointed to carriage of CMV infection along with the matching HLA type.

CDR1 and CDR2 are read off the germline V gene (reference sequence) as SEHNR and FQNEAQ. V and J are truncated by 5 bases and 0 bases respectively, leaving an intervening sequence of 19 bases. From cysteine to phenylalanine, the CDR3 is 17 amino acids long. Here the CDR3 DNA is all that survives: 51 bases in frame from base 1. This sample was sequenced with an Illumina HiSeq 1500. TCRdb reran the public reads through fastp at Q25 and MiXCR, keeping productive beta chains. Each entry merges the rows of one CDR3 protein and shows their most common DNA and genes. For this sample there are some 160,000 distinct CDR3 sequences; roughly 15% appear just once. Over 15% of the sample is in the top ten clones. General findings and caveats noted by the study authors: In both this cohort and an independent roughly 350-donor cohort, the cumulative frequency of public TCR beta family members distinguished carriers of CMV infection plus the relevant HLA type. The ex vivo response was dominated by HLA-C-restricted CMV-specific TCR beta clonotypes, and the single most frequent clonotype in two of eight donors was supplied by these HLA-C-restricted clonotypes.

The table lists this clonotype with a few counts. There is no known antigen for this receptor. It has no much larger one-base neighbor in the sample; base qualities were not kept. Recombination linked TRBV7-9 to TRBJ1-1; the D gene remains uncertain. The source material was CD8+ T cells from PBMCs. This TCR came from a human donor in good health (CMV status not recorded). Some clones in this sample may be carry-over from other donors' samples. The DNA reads TGTGCCAGCAGCCCGACATTGAGGGAAGTCATGAACACTGAAGCTTTCTTT. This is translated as CASSPTLREVMNTEAFF. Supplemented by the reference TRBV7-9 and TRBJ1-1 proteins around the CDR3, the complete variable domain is DTGVSQNPRHKITKRGQNVTFRCDPISEHNRLYWYRQTLGQGPEFLTYFQNEAQLEKSRLLSDRFSAERPKGSFSTLEIQRTEQGDSAMYLCASSPTLREVMNTEAFFGQGTRLTVV.